These 30 T cell receptor beta chains were sequenced from one sample in a study of blood T cell repertoires in COVID-19. Measured with immunoSEQ multiplex PCR; TCRdb has only the in-frame clones, and not every one. The sample holds a few hundred thousand clones, 87% seen once. The specimen sequenced was peripheral blood. Every receptor here comes from a woman aged 50 to 60 who had recovered from COVID-19.

V gene TRBV28 combines with J gene TRBJ2-7; D is ambiguous. Germline CDR1 reads MDHEN; CDR2 reads SYDVKM. The CDR3 extends over 14 amino acids. Trimming took off 2 bases at V and 2 bases at J, with 10 bases between the two ends. CDR3 DNA: TGTGCCAGCAGTTTAAAACAGATGCCCTACGAGCAGTACTTC. Amino acid sequence: CASSLKQMPYEQYF.

The gene calls are TRBV2 and TRBJ2-7; TRBD2 matches at 14 bases. The CDR3 length is 16 residues. Germline trimming cut 5 bases from V and 0 bases from J; bases unmatched to any gene: 3. Germline CDR1 and CDR2: SNHLY and FYNNEI. The CDR3 sequence: CASSMGLAGDSYEQYF. The DNA for the CDR3 is TGTGCCAGCAGTATGGGACTAGCGGGAGACTCCTACGAGCAGTACTTC.

The chain joins TRBV10-3 to TRBJ2-3; 10 positions match TRBD1. With 6 bases clipped from V and 1 base from J, the junction kept 7 bases outside the gene matches. Germline-derived CDR1 and CDR2 are ENHRY and SYGVKD. The CDR3 is 16 residues long. The CDR3 sequence: CAIRDPGTGGTDTQYF. DNA of the CDR3: TGTGCCATCAGGGACCCCGGGACAGGGGGCACAGATACGCAGTATTTT.

This clone showed up just a few times. The chain employs TRBV30 and TRBJ1-5; tentatively, D is TRBD1 (5 bases). V lost 0 bases to trimming and J lost 5 bases, with 8 bases between them. This CDR3 spans 13 amino acids. Germline values: CDR1 GTSNPN, CDR2 SVGIG (reference sequence). CDR3 residues: CAWSVRGDQPQHF. DNA of the CDR3: TGTGCCTGGAGTGTACGGGGGGATCAGCCCCAGCATTTT.

This chain uses TRBV28 with TRBJ1-4; a weak D match, TRBD1 (5 bases). This CDR3 spans 17 amino acids. Per germline, CDR1 MDHEN and CDR2 SYDVKM. V dropped 10 bases and J dropped 1 base, with 22 bases sitting between them. CDR3 DNA sequence: TGTGCCACCACCCAGTTACTCAACAGGAAAACTAATGAAAAACTGTTTTTT. It codes for CATTQLLNRKTNEKLFF. The entire variable domain, with the rest obtained from reference TRBV28 and TRBJ1-4, is as follows: DVKVTQSSRYLVKRTGEKVFLECVQDMDHENMFWYRQDPGLGLRLIYFSYDVKMKEKGDIPEGYSVSREKKERFSLILESASTNQTSMYLCATTQLLNRKTNEKLFFGSGTQLSVL.

The chain carries TRBV27 and TRBJ1-2; D is ambiguous. Germline lookup yields CDR1 MNHEY and CDR2 SMNVEV (reference sequence). CDR3 size: 14 residues. The ends were cut back, 5 bases at V and 7 bases at J, with 17 bases in the middle. CDR3 in DNA: TGTGCCAGCAGTCTCAACGGAGGGTCGGGTGGCTACACCTTC. Encoded protein: CASSLNGGSGGYTF.

This rearrangement joins TRBV10-3 to TRBJ2-3; 7 nucleotides align to TRBD1. Germline V gene sequence: CDR1 ENHRY, CDR2 SYGVKD. V trimming: 6 bases; J trimming: 2 bases; junction bases outside the gene matches: 8. CDR3 size: 15 residues. CDR3 residues: CAISAGTANTDTQYF. The CDR3 DNA follows: TGTGCCATCAGCGCCGGGACAGCCAACACAGATACGCAGTATTTT.

The chain links TRBV11-2 to TRBJ2-4; TRBD2 might be the D (6 bases). Deletions cut 2 bases from V and 0 bases from J, with 20 bases between. This CDR3 has 19 amino acids. Germline lookup yields CDR1 SGHAT and CDR2 FQNNGV. The DNA for the CDR3 is TGTGCCAGCAGCTTACGGGGGTCCTACTTCGGGGGAGCCAAAAACATTCAGTACTTC. Encoded protein: CASSLRGSYFGGAKNIQYF.

The rearrangement joins TRBV7-2 to TRBJ2-7, with D tentatively TRBD2 (6 bases). The length of the CDR3 is 15 residues. With 2 bases removed from V and 2 bases from J, the gap between germline ends came to 13 bases. From germline, CDR1 is SGHTA and CDR2 FQGNSA. The CDR3 is CASSLLSGRPYEQYF. The CDR3, as DNA: TGTGCCAGCAGCTTACTTAGCGGCCGACCCTACGAGCAGTACTTC.

The chain employs TRBV5-1 and TRBJ1-4; 7 nucleotides line up with TRBD1. V shed 7 bases, J shed 4 bases, and the junction held 4 bases outside the gene matches. The germline CDR1 and CDR2 sequences are SGHRS and YFSETQ. This CDR3 comprises 13 residues. DNA of the CDR3: TGCGCCAGCCAACAGGGGTTTAATGAAAAACTGTTTTTT. Encoded protein: CASQQGFNEKLFF.

J is TRBJ1-4 and V is TRBV6-1; D uncertain. This CDR3 region has 15 residues. Germline CDR1 reads MNHNS; CDR2 reads SASEGT. Deletions cut 0 bases from V and 8 bases from J, with 13 bases between. CDR3 sequence: CASSEATGVGEKLFF. CDR3 coding DNA: TGTGCCAGCAGTGAAGCTACCGGGGTAGGAGAAAAACTGTTTTTT.

This clone showed up just a few times. The chain combines TRBV13 with TRBJ2-7; 9 positions match TRBD2. Trimming took 4 bases from V and 0 from J; bases not matched to a gene: 13. The CDR3 is 18 residues long. Germline CDR1 reads PRHDT; CDR2 reads FYEKMQ (reference sequence). DNA of the CDR3: TGTGCCAGCAGCTCACAGGGCGGGAGGGTGAGGGGCTCCTACGAGCAGTACTTC. Translated: CASSSQGGRVRGSYEQYF.

Only one count was recorded for this clone. The chain employs TRBV18 and TRBJ2-5; TRBD1 is a possible D gene (5 bases). The CDR3 contains 13 residues. Germline CDR1 and CDR2: KGHSH and LQKENI. Trimming pared 3 bases from V and 5 bases from J, leaving 10 bases between. The CDR3 DNA sequence: TGTGCCAGCTCACCGTCAGGGCAGGAGACCCAGTACTTC. Protein: CASSPSGQETQYF.

V and J are TRBV2 and TRBJ1-5, with 8 bases that match TRBD1. Per the germline V gene, CDR1 is SNHLY and CDR2 is FYNNEI. Trimming took 10 bases from V and 0 from J; bases not matched to a gene: 11. The CDR3 totals 16 residues. This chain's CDR3 is CATGGPALYSNQPQHF. The CDR3 nucleotides are TGTGCCACAGGGGGCCCCGCCCTGTATAGCAATCAGCCCCAGCATTTT.

The chain links TRBV11-2 to TRBJ2-5; tentative D call: TRBD2 (5 bases). Trimming removed 4 bases from V and 5 bases from J, with 17 bases in between. The CDR3 is 15 residues long. Germline-derived CDR1 and CDR2 are SGHAT and FQNNGV. CDR3 coding DNA: TGTGCCAGCAGCTCGAACCCTACTAGGCAGGAGACCCAGTACTTC. This sequence encodes CASSSNPTRQETQYF.

The gene calls are TRBV18 and TRBJ2-7, with 7 bases fitting TRBD1. The CDR3 runs 15 residues. V was pared by 7 bases and J by 2 bases, with 11 bases of the junction left unmatched. Germline V gene sequence: CDR1 KGHSH, CDR2 LQKENI. CDR3 sequence: CASLPTGVGTYEQYF. The CDR3 coding sequence is TGTGCCAGCTTACCCACAGGGGTCGGAACCTACGAGCAGTACTTC.

The V gene is TRBV11-2, the J gene TRBJ2-1, with 9 nucleotides matching TRBD2. V trimming: 10 bases; J trimming: 4 bases; junction bases outside the gene matches: 8. Germline values: CDR1 SGHAT, CDR2 FQNNGV. The CDR3 totals 14 residues. This CDR3 is CATATSGVYNEQFF. The CDR3 nucleotides read TGTGCCACCGCGACTAGCGGTGTTTACAATGAGCAGTTCTTC.

The genes are TRBV5-1 and TRBJ2-3, with D possibly matching TRBD2 (6 bases). V was cut by 4 bases and J by 2 bases, with 20 bases left in between. Looked up from germline, CDR1 is SGHRS and CDR2 is YFSETQ. CDR3 size: 17 residues. This CDR3 reads CASSRGRGEENTDTQYF. In nucleotides, the CDR3 is TGCGCCAGCAGCAGGGGCCGCGGGGAAGAGAACACAGATACGCAGTATTTT.

This chain links TRBV28 with TRBJ2-2; D unclear. Germline CDR1 and CDR2: MDHEN and SYDVKM. Trimming shortened V by 7 bases and J by 4 bases, and 16 bases separated the two germline ends. There are 15 residues in the CDR3. This CDR3 reads CASKRVTLATGELFF. The CDR3 nucleotides read TGTGCCAGCAAACGGGTCACCTTGGCCACCGGGGAGCTGTTTTTT.

The chain recombines TRBV19 with TRBJ1-2, with a tentative D call TRBD1 (6 bases). The V and J ends lost 4 bases and 4 bases respectively, with 10 bases between them. This CDR3 has 13 amino acids. Germline CDR1 LNHDA, CDR2 SQIVND (reference sequence). The CDR3 loop reads CASSKGRGYGYTF. CDR3 DNA: TGTGCCAGTAGTAAAGGCAGGGGCTATGGCTACACCTTC. The variable domain in full, completed from reference TRBV19 and TRBJ1-2, reads DGGITQSPKYLFRKEGQNVTLSCEQNLNHDAMYWYRQDPGQGLRLIYYSQIVNDFQKGDIAEGYSVSREKKESFPLTVTSAQKNPTAFYLCASSKGRGYGYTFGSGTRLTVV.

The J gene is TRBJ1-1, the V gene TRBV28; 9 bases line up with TRBD1. The V gene's germline CDR1 is MDHEN and CDR2 SYDVKM. CDR3 length: 13 residues. Germline trimming cut 5 bases from V and 7 bases from J; bases unmatched to any gene: 5. CDR3 amino acids: CASSGTGTNEAFF. Written as DNA, the CDR3 is TGTGCCAGCAGTGGGACAGGGACAAATGAAGCTTTCTTT.

The chain recombines TRBV30 with TRBJ2-7; tentatively, D is TRBD1 (6 bases). This CDR3 is 12 amino acids long. V dropped 5 bases and J dropped 5 bases, with 13 bases sitting between them. From germline, CDR1 is GTSNPN and CDR2 SVGIG (reference sequence). The DNA for the CDR3 is TGTGCCTGGTCACAGGGTGGCAACGAGCAGTACTTC. Its protein is CAWSQGGNEQYF.

V is TRBV5-1 and J is TRBJ2-1; 10 bases align to TRBD1. V was clipped by 4 bases and J by 2 bases; unmatched bases: 9. This CDR3 contains 17 residues. The germline CDR1 and CDR2 sequences are SGHRS and YFSETQ. This chain's CDR3 is CASSRHTGTGAYNEQFF. The CDR3 DNA is TGCGCCAGCAGCAGACACACCGGGACAGGGGCCTACAATGAGCAGTTCTTC.

This clone turned up a few times. This chain links TRBV5-1 with TRBJ2-7, with 10 bases fitting TRBD2. Unmatched junction bases numbered 9, after V lost 2 bases and J lost 7 bases. Per germline, CDR1 SGHRS and CDR2 YFSETQ. The CDR3 length is 15 residues. The CDR3 here is CASSFYSGGRLEQYF. CDR3 sequence (DNA): TGCGCCAGCAGCTTCTATAGCGGGGGGCGCCTGGAGCAGTACTTC.

This rearrangement joins TRBV5-5 to TRBJ2-3; 7 bases line up with TRBD1. The CDR3 is 16 residues long. The V segment lost 4 bases and the J segment 2 bases; nucleotides outside the gene matches: 10. Germline CDR1 is SGHKS and CDR2 is YYEKEE (reference sequence). The CDR3 nucleotides read TGTGCCAGCAGCCCGCGTGACAGGGCGCTCACAGATACGCAGTATTTT. Amino acid sequence: CASSPRDRALTDTQYF.

The chain couples TRBV10-3 to TRBJ1-5; the match to TRBD1 covers 7 bases. The CDR3 runs 14 residues. Trimming took 2 bases from V and 3 from J; bases not matched to a gene: 1. Per germline, CDR1 ENHRY and CDR2 SYGVKD. The CDR3: CAISEDRDNQPQHF. CDR3 bases: TGTGCCATCAGTGAGGACAGGGACAATCAGCCCCAGCATTTT.

The rearrangement links TRBV28 to TRBJ1-2; the match to TRBD1 covers 7 bases. J gave up 4 bases and V 9 bases, and 14 bases lay outside the gene matches. The CDR3 is 15 amino acids. Germline CDR1 and CDR2: MDHEN and SYDVKM. This CDR3 is CASVGAGGVGYGYTF. Here the CDR3 DNA reads TGTGCCAGTGTGGGGGCAGGGGGTGTGGGCTATGGCTACACCTTC.

V usage is TRBV9 and J usage is TRBJ2-7; D is possibly TRBD2 (5 bases). V was shortened by 1 base and J by 3 bases, with 14 bases between the two germline ends. The CDR3 is 15 residues long. In germline, CDR1 is SGDLS, CDR2 YYNGEE. The CDR3 DNA reads as TGTGCCAGCAGCGTATCCCCCGGAGGTTACTACGAGCAGTACTTC. This gives the protein CASSVSPGGYYEQYF.

The rearrangement joins TRBV29-1 to TRBJ2-2; tentative D call: TRBD1 (5 bases). Trimming left V 4 bases short and J 5 bases short, with 11 bases between. The CDR3 loop spans 13 amino acids. Germline V CDR1 and CDR2: SQVTM, ANQGSEA. CDR3 residues: CSVAGARTGELFF. CDR3 coding DNA: TGCAGCGTTGCTGGGGCCAGGACCGGGGAGCTGTTTTTT.

V is TRBV9 and J is TRBJ1-4, with D perhaps TRBD1 (5 bases). The CDR3 is 15 amino acids. With 3 bases removed from V and 6 bases from J, the gap between germline ends came to 15 bases. CDR1 and CDR2 from the germline V gene are SGDLS and YYNGEE. Here the CDR3 reads CASSESLGRDEKLFF. Here the CDR3 DNA reads TGTGCCAGCAGCGAGTCGCTCGGCAGGGATGAAAAACTGTTTTTT.